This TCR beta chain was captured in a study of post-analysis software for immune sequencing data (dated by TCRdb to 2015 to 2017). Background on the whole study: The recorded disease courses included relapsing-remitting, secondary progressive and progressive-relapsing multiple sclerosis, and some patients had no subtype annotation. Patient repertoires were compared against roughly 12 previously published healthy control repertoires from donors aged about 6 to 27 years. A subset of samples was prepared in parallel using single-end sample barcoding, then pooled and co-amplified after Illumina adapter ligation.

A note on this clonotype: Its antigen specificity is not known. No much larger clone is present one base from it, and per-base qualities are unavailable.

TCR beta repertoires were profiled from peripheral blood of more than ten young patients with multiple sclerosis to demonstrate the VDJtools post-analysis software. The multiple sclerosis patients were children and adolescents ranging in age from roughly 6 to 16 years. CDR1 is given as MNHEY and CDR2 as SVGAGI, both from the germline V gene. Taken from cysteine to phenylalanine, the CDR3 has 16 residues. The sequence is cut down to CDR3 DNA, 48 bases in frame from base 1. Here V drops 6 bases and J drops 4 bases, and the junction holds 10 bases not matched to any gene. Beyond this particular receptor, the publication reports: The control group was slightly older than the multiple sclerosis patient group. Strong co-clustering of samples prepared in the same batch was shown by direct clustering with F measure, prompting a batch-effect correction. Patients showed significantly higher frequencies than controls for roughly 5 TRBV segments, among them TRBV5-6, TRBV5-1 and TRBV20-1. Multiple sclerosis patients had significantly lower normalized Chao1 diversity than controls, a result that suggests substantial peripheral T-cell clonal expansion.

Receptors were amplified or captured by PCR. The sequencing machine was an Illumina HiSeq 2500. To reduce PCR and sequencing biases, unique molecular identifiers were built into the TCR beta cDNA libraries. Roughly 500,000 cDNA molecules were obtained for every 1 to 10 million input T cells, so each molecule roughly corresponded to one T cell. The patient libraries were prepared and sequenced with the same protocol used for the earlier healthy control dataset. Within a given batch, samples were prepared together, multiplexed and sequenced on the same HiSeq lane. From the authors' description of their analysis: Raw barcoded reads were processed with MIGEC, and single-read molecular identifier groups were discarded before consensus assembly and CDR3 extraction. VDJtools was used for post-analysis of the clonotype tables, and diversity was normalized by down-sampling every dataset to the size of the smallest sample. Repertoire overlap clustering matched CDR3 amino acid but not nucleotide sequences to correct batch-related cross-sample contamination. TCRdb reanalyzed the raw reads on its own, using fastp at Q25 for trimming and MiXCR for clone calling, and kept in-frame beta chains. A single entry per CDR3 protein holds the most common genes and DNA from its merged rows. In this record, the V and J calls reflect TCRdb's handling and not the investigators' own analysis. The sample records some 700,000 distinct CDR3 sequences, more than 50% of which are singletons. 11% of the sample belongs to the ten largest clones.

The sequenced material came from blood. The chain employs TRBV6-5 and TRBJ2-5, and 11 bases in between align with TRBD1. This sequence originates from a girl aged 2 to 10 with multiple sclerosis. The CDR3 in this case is CASRKGGTGGGETQYF. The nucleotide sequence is TGTGCCAGCAGAAAGGGAGGGACAGGGGGTGGAGAGACCCAGTACTTC.